Presented here are 14 T cell receptor beta chains from one specimen sequenced in a study of blood T cell repertoires in COVID-19. The data were produced by immunoSEQ multiplex PCR, yet TCRdb's version contains in-frame clones alone and is incomplete. The sample carries 250,000 to 350,000 clones, 88% recorded once. Material: PBMCs or T cells enriched from blood (not recorded which). The receptors stem from a woman aged 55-70 years in a cohort exposed to, infected with or recovered from COVID-19 (not recorded which).

This clone was observed a handful of times. This chain uses TRBV4-1 with TRBJ2-7, with D possibly matching TRBD2 (6 bases). With 6 bases removed from V and 0 bases from J, the gap between germline ends came to 27 bases. Germline CDR1 reads MGHRA; CDR2 reads YSYEKL. The CDR3 sequence is 19 residues long. The CDR3 DNA reads as TGCGCCAGCAGGAAGACGGCGGAGATTTCTAGCGTTAGCTCCTACGAGCAGTACTTC. It specifies CASRKTAEISSVSSYEQYF.

The rearrangement joins TRBV2 to TRBJ2-7; the D is unclear. Germline V gene data show CDR1 as SNHLY and CDR2 as FYNNEI. The V and J ends lost 7 bases and 2 bases respectively, with 9 bases between them. The CDR3 spans 12 residues. The CDR3 DNA reads TGTGCCAGCACCCTTACAGCCTACGAGCAGTACTTC. Protein sequence: CASTLTAYEQYF.

The chain is built from TRBV7-2 and TRBJ2-2; D is undetermined. This CDR3 contains 14 residues. Between the trimmed V and J ends, which lost 3 bases and 1 base, there was a span of 6 bases. Germline CDR1 reads SGHTA; CDR2 reads FQGNSA. The CDR3 sequence is CASSFGRNTGELFF. For the CDR3, the DNA is TGTGCCAGCAGCTTTGGCAGGAACACCGGGGAGCTGTTTTTT. Full variable domain (missing parts from reference TRBV7-2 and TRBJ2-2): GAGVSQSPSNKVTEKGKDVELRCDPISGHTALYWYRQSLGQGLEFLIYFQGNSAPDKSGLPSDRFSAERTGGSVSTLTIQRTQQEDSAVYLCASSFGRNTGELFFGEGSRLTVL.

This chain links TRBV11-2 with TRBJ2-1; the match to TRBD2 covers 9 bases. The CDR3 totals 18 residues. Per the germline V gene, CDR1 is SGHAT and CDR2 is FQNNGV. The V gene end was trimmed by 5 bases and the J gene end by 5 bases; junction bases not matched to a gene: 16. CDR3 DNA: TGTGCCAGCAGCACCAGTGGAGGACGCCTAGCGGGAAACAATGAGCAGTTCTTC. It translates to CASSTSGGRLAGNNEQFF.

This clone was seen a single time. This sequence joins TRBV28 and TRBJ1-6, with D uncertain. The V and J ends lost 4 bases and 4 bases respectively, with 11 bases between them. Germline assignment: CDR1 MDHEN and CDR2 SYDVKM. The CDR3 is 15 residues long. The CDR3 reads CASSSTYLYNSPLHF. In DNA form, the CDR3 reads TGTGCCAGCAGTTCTACTTACCTGTATAATTCACCCCTCCACTTT.

The chain recombines TRBV7-2 with TRBJ1-5, with D tentatively TRBD1 (6 bases). This CDR3 spans 15 amino acids. Germline V CDR1 and CDR2: SGHTA, FQGNSA. Between the trimmed V and J ends, which lost 6 bases and 4 bases, there was a span of 16 bases. Here the CDR3 reads CASSWMGTLNQPQHF. The CDR3 nucleotides read TGTGCCAGCAGTTGGATGGGGACACTGAATCAGCCCCAGCATTTT.

This clone was observed a single time. The chain carries TRBV7-9 and TRBJ2-7; TRBD1 matches 7 bases. CDR1 is SEHNR and CDR2 is FQNEAQ in the germline V gene (reference sequence). V dropped 3 bases and J dropped 3; count of bases not matched to a gene: 5. This CDR3 has 14 amino acids. The CDR3 reads CASSLGTAVYEQYF. DNA of the CDR3: TGTGCCAGCAGCTTGGGGACAGCAGTCTACGAGCAGTACTTC.

This chain connects TRBV2 to TRBJ1-5; D is ambiguous. V was cut by 4 bases and J by 3 bases, with 10 bases left in between. Germline lookup yields CDR1 SNHLY and CDR2 FYNNEI. The CDR3 is made up of 14 amino acids. The CDR3: CASSGREFNQPQHF. DNA of the CDR3: TGTGCCAGCAGTGGCCGGGAGTTCAATCAGCCCCAGCATTTT.

J is TRBJ1-2 and V is TRBV10-2; 8 bases line up with TRBD1. The CDR3 is 16 amino acids. The germline CDR1 and CDR2 sequences are WSHSY and SAAADI. The V and J ends lost 0 bases and 8 bases, in that order; junction bases with no gene match: 11. The CDR3 DNA follows: TGCGCCAGCAGTGAGTCAGTTGACAGGGGTCGGGAGGGCTACACCTTC. Amino acids: CASSESVDRGREGYTF.

CDR3 loop: CASSPWGGHYGYTF. CDR3 nucleotide sequence: TGTGCCAGCAGTCCCTGGGGGGGTCACTATGGCTACACCTTC. The chain employs TRBV5-4 and TRBJ1-2; possibly TRBD1 for D (5 bases). The length of the CDR3 is 14 residues. Germline-derived CDR1 and CDR2 are SGHNT and YYREEE (reference sequence). Trimming stripped 5 bases from V and 3 bases from J, with 14 bases between.

The chain is built from TRBV4-2 and TRBJ2-7; 16 bases align to TRBD2. The CDR3 is 22 residues long. V trimming: 4 bases; J trimming: 0 bases; junction bases outside the gene matches: 18. Germline CDR1 is LGHNA and CDR2 is YNFKEQ. Here the CDR3 reads CASSRERGGSGLAGGNSYEQYF. CDR3 coding DNA: TGTGCCAGCAGCCGAGAACGTGGGGGTTCGGGACTAGCGGGAGGGAACTCCTACGAGCAGTACTTC.

This clone occurred a few times. This rearrangement joins TRBV19 to TRBJ2-3; 8 bases align to TRBD2. Germline CDR1 and CDR2: LNHDA and SQIVND (reference sequence). Germline trimming cut 4 bases from V and 5 bases from J; bases unmatched to any gene: 8. The CDR3 runs to 15 residues. The CDR3 spells CASSNLGGTRDTQYF. In DNA form, the CDR3 reads TGTGCCAGTAGTAACTTAGGGGGGACTAGAGATACGCAGTATTTT. Full variable domain (rest looked up from reference TRBV19 and TRBJ2-3): DGGITQSPKYLFRKEGQNVTLSCEQNLNHDAMYWYRQDPGQGLRLIYYSQIVNDFQKGDIAEGYSVSREKKESFPLTVTSAQKNPTAFYLCASSNLGGTRDTQYFGPGTRLTVL.

The V call is TRBV28, the J call TRBJ2-7; D not certain. This CDR3 spans 12 amino acids. CDR1 is MDHEN, CDR2 SYDVKM, per germline. This CDR3 is CATMGLNYEQYF. The CDR3 DNA sequence: TGTGCTACCATGGGCTTAAACTACGAGCAGTACTTC.

The CDR3 loop is CASSKAGSTDTQYF. In DNA form, the CDR3 reads TGTGCCAGCTCAAAGGCGGGAAGCACAGATACGCAGTATTTT. The chain carries TRBV18 and TRBJ2-3; D is possibly TRBD2 (6 bases). Between the trimmed V and J ends, which lost 5 bases and 0 bases, there was a span of 9 bases. The V gene's germline CDR1 is KGHSH and CDR2 LQKENI. This CDR3 comprises 14 residues. Together with reference TRBV18 and TRBJ2-3, the CDR3 gives the full variable domain: NAGVMQNPRHLVRRRGQEARLRCSPMKGHSHVYWYRQLPEEGLKFMVYLQKENIIDESGMPKERFSAEFPKEGPSILRIQQVVRGDSAAYFCASSKAGSTDTQYFGPGTRLTVL.